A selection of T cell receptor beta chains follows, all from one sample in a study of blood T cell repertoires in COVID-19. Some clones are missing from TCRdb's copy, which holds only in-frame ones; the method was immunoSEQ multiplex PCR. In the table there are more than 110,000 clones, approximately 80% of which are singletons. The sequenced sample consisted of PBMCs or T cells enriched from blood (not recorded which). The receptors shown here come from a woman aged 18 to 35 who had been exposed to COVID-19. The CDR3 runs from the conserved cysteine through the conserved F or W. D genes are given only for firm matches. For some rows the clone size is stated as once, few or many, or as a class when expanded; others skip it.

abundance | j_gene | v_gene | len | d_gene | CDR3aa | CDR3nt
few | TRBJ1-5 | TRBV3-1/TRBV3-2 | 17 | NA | CASSQDPTGYVHQPQHF | TGTGCCAGCAGCCAAGATCCTACAGGGTACGTCCATCAGCCCCAGCATTTT
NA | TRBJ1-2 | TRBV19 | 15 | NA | CASSRIGEGDYGYTF | TGTGCCAGTAGTAGGATCGGGGAGGGTGACTATGGCTACACCTTC
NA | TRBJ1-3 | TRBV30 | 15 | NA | CAWGGSGTSGNTIYF | TGTGCCTGGGGTGGTTCCGGGACATCAGGAAACACCATATATTTT
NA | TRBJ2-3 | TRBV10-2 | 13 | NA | CASSRVITDTQYF | TGCGCCAGCAGCAGGGTGATCACAGATACGCAGTATTTT
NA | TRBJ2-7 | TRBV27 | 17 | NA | CASSNAIAKTRGYEQYF | TGTGCCAGCAGTAATGCCATAGCGAAAACTAGAGGTTACGAGCAGTACTTC
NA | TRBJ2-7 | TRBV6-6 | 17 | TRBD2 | CASSRLAGGPASYEQYF | TGTGCCAGCAGTCGACTAGCGGGAGGACCGGCCTCCTACGAGCAGTACTTC
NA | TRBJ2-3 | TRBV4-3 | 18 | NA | CASSRLTISGGAGDTQYF | TGCGCCAGCAGCCGATTGACCATTAGCGGTGGAGCTGGAGATACGCAGTATTTT
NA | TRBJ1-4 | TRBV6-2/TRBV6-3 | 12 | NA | CASSHRYEKLFF | TGTGCCAGCAGCCATCGTTATGAAAAACTGTTTTTT
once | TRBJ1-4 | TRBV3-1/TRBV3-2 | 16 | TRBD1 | CASSLFGTAGAEKLFF | TGTGCCAGCAGCCTCTTTGGGACAGCCGGGGCGGAAAAACTGTTTTTT
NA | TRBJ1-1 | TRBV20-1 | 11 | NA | CSASLGTWAFF | TGCAGTGCTAGTTTGGGGACTTGGGCTTTCTTT
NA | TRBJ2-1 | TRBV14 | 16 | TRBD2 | CASSQPGGGSYNEQFF | TGTGCCAGCAGCCAACCCGGCGGCGGGAGTTACAATGAGCAGTTCTTC
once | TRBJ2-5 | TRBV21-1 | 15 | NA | CASSEIETGGETQYF | TGTGCCAGCAGCGAGATAGAAACAGGGGGAGAGACCCAGTACTTC
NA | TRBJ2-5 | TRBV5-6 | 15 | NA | CASSNYGVSEETQYF | TGTGCCAGCAGCAATTACGGGGTATCGGAAGAGACCCAGTACTTC
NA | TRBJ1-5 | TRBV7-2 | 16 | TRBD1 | CASSSSGTAPSQPQHF | TGTGCCAGCAGCTCTTCCGGGACAGCACCTAGTCAGCCCCAGCATTTT
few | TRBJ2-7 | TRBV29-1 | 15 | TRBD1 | CSEVPDRGVSYEQYF | TGCAGCGAAGTCCCCGACAGGGGCGTTTCCTACGAGCAGTACTTC
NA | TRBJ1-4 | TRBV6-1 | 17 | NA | CASSELGVGQARSKLFF | TGTGCCAGCAGTGAATTGGGTGTTGGGCAGGCGCGTAGTAAACTGTTTTTT
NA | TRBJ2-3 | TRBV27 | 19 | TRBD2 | CASSITGTSGRAGTDTQYF | TGTGCCAGCAGCATAACCGGGACTAGCGGGAGAGCCGGCACAGATACGCAGTATTTT
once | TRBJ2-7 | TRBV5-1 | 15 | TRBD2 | CASSLVAAGAGEQYF | TGCGCCAGCAGCTTGGTTGCAGCGGGAGCTGGGGAGCAGTACTTC
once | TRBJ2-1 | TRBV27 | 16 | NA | CASRAPATRAYNEQFF | TGTGCCAGCAGGGCTCCAGCCACGCGGGCATACAATGAGCAGTTCTTC
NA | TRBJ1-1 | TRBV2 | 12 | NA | CASSEQGTEAFF | TGTGCCAGCAGTGAACAGGGGACTGAAGCTTTCTTT
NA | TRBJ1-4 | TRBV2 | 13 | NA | CASTPRANEKLFF | TGTGCCAGCACCCCCCGGGCTAATGAAAAACTGTTTTTT
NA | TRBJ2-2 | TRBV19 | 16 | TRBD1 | CASSSGQAGNTGELFF | TGTGCCAGTAGTAGCGGACAGGCGGGCAACACCGGGGAGCTGTTTTTT
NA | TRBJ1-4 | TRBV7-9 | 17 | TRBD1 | CASSLGQGGATNEKLFF | TGTGCCAGCAGCTTAGGACAGGGGGGTGCAACTAATGAAAAACTGTTTTTT
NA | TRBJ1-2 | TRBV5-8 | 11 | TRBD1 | CASRPRRDSIF | TGTGCCAGCAGGCCGCGCCGGGACAGCATCTTC
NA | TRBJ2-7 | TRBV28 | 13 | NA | CASSFTRTYEQYF | TGTGCCAGCAGTTTCACGAGAACCTACGAGCAGTACTTC
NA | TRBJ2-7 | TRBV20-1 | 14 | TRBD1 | CSASRGTGTYEQYF | TGCAGTGCTAGTAGAGGGACAGGGACCTACGAGCAGTACTTC
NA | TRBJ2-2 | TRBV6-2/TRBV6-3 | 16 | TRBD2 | CASSYRREPPTGELFF | TGTGCCAGCAGTTACAGGCGGGAGCCTCCCACCGGGGAGCTGTTTTTT
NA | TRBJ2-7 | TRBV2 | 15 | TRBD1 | CASTRTRTGIYEQYF | TGTGCCAGCACTCGGACAAGGACAGGGATCTACGAGCAGTACTTC
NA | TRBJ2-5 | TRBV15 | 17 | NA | CATSSARDSKYQETQYF | TGTGCCACCAGCAGTGCCCGGGACTCCAAGTACCAAGAGACCCAGTACTTC
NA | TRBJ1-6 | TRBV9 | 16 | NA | CASSGSPARSISPLHF | TGTGCCAGCAGCGGTTCCCCTGCTAGGAGTATTTCACCCCTCCACTTT
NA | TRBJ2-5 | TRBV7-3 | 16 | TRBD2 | CAREGTSGRRQETQYF | TGTGCCAGGGAAGGGACTAGCGGACGACGGCAAGAGACCCAGTACTTC
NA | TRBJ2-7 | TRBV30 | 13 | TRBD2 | CAWGPGLAYEQYF | TGTGCCTGGGGACCGGGACTAGCCTACGAGCAGTACTTC
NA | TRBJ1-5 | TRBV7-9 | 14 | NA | CASSLAGGSGPQHF | TGTGCCAGCAGCTTAGCTGGGGGGAGTGGGCCCCAGCATTTT
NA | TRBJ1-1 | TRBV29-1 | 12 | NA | CSVEIRGREAFF | TGCAGCGTTGAGATTAGGGGTCGTGAAGCTTTCTTT
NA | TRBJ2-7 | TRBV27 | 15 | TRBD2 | CASRATSGSGYEQYF | TGTGCCAGCAGAGCTACTAGCGGGAGTGGGTACGAGCAGTACTTC
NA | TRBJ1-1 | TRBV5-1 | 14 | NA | CASSFGGETTEAFF | TGCGCCAGCAGCTTTGGGGGGGAGACGACTGAAGCTTTCTTT
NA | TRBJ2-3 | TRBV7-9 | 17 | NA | CASSLAEFWTLTDTQYF | TGTGCCAGCAGCTTAGCTGAATTTTGGACTCTCACAGATACGCAGTATTTT
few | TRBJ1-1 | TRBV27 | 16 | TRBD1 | CASSLGTGRSNTEAFF | TGTGCCAGCAGTCTAGGGACAGGGAGAAGTAACACTGAAGCTTTCTTT
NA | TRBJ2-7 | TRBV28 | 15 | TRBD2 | CASSLFSGSLYEQYF | TGTGCCAGCAGTCTTTTTAGCGGGAGTCTCTACGAGCAGTACTTC
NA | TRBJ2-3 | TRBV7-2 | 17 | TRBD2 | CASSLVFSGSTADTQYF | TGTGCCAGCAGCTTAGTATTTAGCGGGAGTACCGCAGATACGCAGTATTTT
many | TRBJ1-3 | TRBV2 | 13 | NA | CASSSFSGNTIYF | TGTGCCAGCAGCTCTTTCTCTGGAAACACCATATATTTT
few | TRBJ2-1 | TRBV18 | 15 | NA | CASSPRAGASIEQFF | TGTGCCAGCTCACCACGGGCAGGGGCATCGATAGAGCAGTTCTTC
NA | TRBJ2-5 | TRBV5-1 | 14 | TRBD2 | CASSLSGRGETQYF | TGCGCCAGCAGCCTTAGCGGGAGGGGGGAGACCCAGTACTTC
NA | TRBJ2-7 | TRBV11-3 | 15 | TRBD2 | CASSRTSGRVYEQYF | TGTGCCAGCAGTCGGACTAGCGGGAGGGTCTACGAGCAGTACTTC
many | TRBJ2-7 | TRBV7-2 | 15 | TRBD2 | CASSRTSGRASEQYF | TGTGCCAGCAGCAGGACTAGCGGGAGGGCCTCCGAGCAGTACTTC